What follows are 24 T cell receptor beta chains derived from one specimen sequenced in a study of shared clonotypes between healthy human individuals. Sequencing used immunoSEQ multiplex PCR; TCRdb keeps in-frame clones, though not all of them. The sample has 450,000 to 500,000 clones, over 65% seen once; the top ten hold 13%. The source material was PBMCs. These receptors all come from a woman aged 40 to 50 in good health. Some clones in this sample may be carry-over from other donors' samples.

The gene calls are TRBV2 and TRBJ2-3, with D unclear. V gave up 2 bases and J gave up 2 bases, with 5 bases separating them. Per germline, CDR1 SNHLY and CDR2 FYNNEI. The CDR3 has 13 amino acids. The CDR3 DNA reads as TGTGCCAGCAGTGAACAGCTCACAGATACGCAGTATTTT. Amino acids: CASSEQLTDTQYF.

V is TRBV27 and J is TRBJ2-5; TRBD1 aligns across 7 bases. The J call may be incorrect, as the DNA end agrees better with TRBJ2-7. The CDR3 loop spans 14 amino acids. Germline lookup yields CDR1 MNHEY and CDR2 SMNVEV (reference sequence). The CDR3 is CASSLKGGWYEQYF. Written as DNA, the CDR3 is TGTGCCAGCAGTTTAAAAGGGGGCTGGTACGAGCAGTACTTC.

The CDR3 is CASNIRPNTEAFF. CDR3 nucleotide sequence: TGCGCCAGCAATATCCGGCCGAACACTGAAGCTTTCTTT. J is TRBJ1-1 and V is TRBV5-1; no definite D call. Germline values: CDR1 SGHRS, CDR2 YFSETQ. This CDR3 has 13 amino acids. V lost 6 bases and J 1 base, leaving 10 bases between the germline ends.

CDR3 amino acids: CASSVGASWAYEQYF. The DNA for the CDR3 is TGTGCCAGCAGCGTAGGGGCTAGCTGGGCCTACGAGCAGTACTTC. V is TRBV9 and J is TRBJ2-7; D perhaps matches TRBD2 (5 bases). Between the trimmed V and J ends, which lost 0 bases and 2 bases, there was a span of 12 bases. The CDR3 consists of 15 residues. Germline V gene data show CDR1 as SGDLS and CDR2 as YYNGEE. Supplemented by reference TRBV9 and TRBJ2-7, the full variable domain reads DSGVTQTPKHLITATGQRVTLRCSPRSGDLSVYWYQQSLDQGLQFLIQYYNGEERAKGNILERFSAQQFPDLHSELNLSSLELGDSALYFCASSVGASWAYEQYFGPGTRLTVT.

The rearrangement links TRBV6-5 to TRBJ2-7; TRBD1 aligns across 7 bases. CDR1 and CDR2 from the germline V gene are MNHEY and SVGAGI. The CDR3 runs 14 residues. V dropped 6 bases and J dropped 2; count of bases not matched to a gene: 7. The CDR3 loop reads CASRKDRRPYEQYF. CDR3 sequence (DNA): TGTGCCAGCAGGAAGGACAGGAGACCCTACGAGCAGTACTTC.

J is TRBJ2-3 and V is TRBV5-1; the D gene could be TRBD1 or TRBD2 (6 bases each). The germline CDR1 and CDR2 sequences are SGHRS and YFSETQ. Trimming shortened V by 0 bases and J by 2 bases, and 13 bases separated the two germline ends. CDR3 length: 16 amino acids. The CDR3 DNA follows: TGCGCCAGCAGCTTGGTTGGGGGGCGGACCACAGATACGCAGTATTTT. It translates to CASSLVGGRTTDTQYF.

The V gene is TRBV4-3, the J gene TRBJ2-2, with a tentative D call TRBD1 (5 bases). Per the germline V gene, CDR1 is LGHNA and CDR2 is YSLEER. This CDR3 is 15 amino acids long. With 0 bases removed from V and 0 bases from J, the gap between germline ends came to 5 bases. The CDR3 sequence: CASSQDRANTGELFF. Here the CDR3 DNA reads TGCGCCAGCAGCCAAGACAGGGCGAACACCGGGGAGCTGTTTTTT.

The chain has TRBV7-3 and TRBJ2-2; D ambiguous. Trimming stripped 4 bases from V and 0 bases from J, with 3 bases between. The germline CDR1 and CDR2 sequences are SGHTA and FQGTGA. The CDR3 spans 13 residues. In DNA form, the CDR3 reads TGTGCCAGCAGCTCCGCGAACACCGGGGAGCTGTTTTTT. Its translation is CASSSANTGELFF. Full variable domain (remainder filled in from reference TRBV7-3 and TRBJ2-2): GAGVSQTPSNKVTEKGKYVELRCDPISGHTALYWYRQSLGQGPEFLIYFQGTGAADDSGLPNDRFFAVRPEGSVSTLKIQRTERGDSAVYLCASSSANTGELFFGEGSRLTVL.

The chain combines TRBV7-2 with TRBJ1-3, with D unresolved. The CDR3 loop spans 15 amino acids. CDR1 and CDR2 from the germline V gene are SGHTA and FQGNSA. Trimming removed 5 bases from V and 1 base from J, with 12 bases in between. DNA of the CDR3: TGTGCCAGCAGCCCCACCACGGGGTCTGGAAACACCATATATTTT. Amino acids: CASSPTTGSGNTIYF.

The V and J genes are TRBV18 and TRBJ2-7, with D maybe TRBD2 (6 bases). Germline CDR1 is KGHSH and CDR2 is LQKENI. The CDR3 has 15 amino acids. V shed 3 bases and J shed 0 bases, with 12 bases lying between them. CDR3 nucleotide sequence: TGTGCCAGCTCACCCCGGGGACTGAGCTCCTACGAGCAGTACTTC. Protein product: CASSPRGLSSYEQYF.

The sample holds a few counts of this clone. V usage is TRBV5-4 and J usage is TRBJ1-2; TRBD1 might be the D (6 bases). CDR1 is SGHNT and CDR2 is YYREEE in the germline V gene (reference sequence). The CDR3 runs 14 residues. V shed 4 bases and J shed 1 base, with 11 bases lying between them. The CDR3 spells CASSVVDSNYGYTF. The CDR3 nucleotides read TGTGCCAGCAGCGTGGTGGACAGTAACTATGGCTACACCTTC.

The genes are TRBV25-1 and TRBJ2-1, with 9 bases that match TRBD2. This CDR3 has 16 residues. Germline trimming cut 3 bases from V and 8 bases from J; bases unmatched to any gene: 11. The germline gives CDR1 MGHDK, CDR2 SYGVNS. In DNA, the CDR3 is TGTGCCAGCAGTGAGACTAGCGGAAGGAGTTGGTATGAGCAGTTCTTC. This translates into CASSETSGRSWYEQFF.

A note on this clone: A read error is the likely source, as a far larger clone sits one nucleotide away. This chain links TRBV7-8 with TRBJ2-7; 9 positions match TRBD2. The germline CDR1 and CDR2 sequences are SGHVS and FQNEAQ. The CDR3 runs 15 residues. CDR3 loop: CTSSSRLAATYEQYF. CDR3 DNA sequence: TGTACCAGCAGCTCACGACTAGCGGCTACCTACGAGCAGTACTTC.

V is TRBV7-9 and J is TRBJ2-2; 7 bases line up with TRBD2. V lost 2 bases, J lost 4 bases, and 4 bases stayed unmatched. The CDR3 covers 15 residues. Germline V gives CDR1 SEHNR, CDR2 FQNEAQ (reference sequence). CDR3 protein: CASSLRVAGTGELFF. The CDR3 DNA reads as TGTGCCAGCAGCTTAAGGGTAGCGGGCACCGGGGAGCTGTTTTTT. Combining the CDR3 with reference TRBV7-9 and TRBJ2-2 gives the whole variable domain DTGVSQNPRHKITKRGQNVTFRCDPISEHNRLYWYRQTLGQGPEFLTYFQNEAQLEKSRLLSDRFSAERPKGSFSTLEIQRTEQGDSAMYLCASSLRVAGTGELFFGEGSRLTVL.

This sequence joins TRBV5-1 and TRBJ2-1; TRBD2 matches at 12 bases. V trimming: 1 base; J trimming: 8 bases; junction bases outside the gene matches: 10. CDR1 is SGHRS, CDR2 YFSETQ, per germline. CDR3 length: 17 amino acids. This chain's CDR3 is CASSLTTGTSGSYEQFF. CDR3 bases: TGCGCCAGCAGCTTGACCACCGGGACTAGCGGGTCCTATGAGCAGTTCTTC. Using reference TRBV5-1 and TRBJ2-1 for the parts outside the CDR3, the full variable domain is KAGVTQTPRYLIKTRGQQVTLSCSPISGHRSVSWYQQTPGQGLQFLFEYFSETQRNKGNFPGRFSGRQFSNSRSEMNVSTLELGDSALYLCASSLTTGTSGSYEQFFGPGTRLTVL.

The J gene is TRBJ2-5, the V gene TRBV10-3, with 15 bases matching TRBD2. Per the germline V gene, CDR1 is ENHRY and CDR2 is SYGVKD. CDR3 length equals 19 residues. The trim removed 2 bases at V and 0 bases at J, leaving 7 bases unmatched. The CDR3 DNA is TGTGCCATCAGTGAGGCCAGGGGACTAGCGGGAGGCCACCAAGAGACCCAGTACTTC. Protein product: CAISEARGLAGGHQETQYF.

The V and J genes are TRBV7-8 and TRBJ2-7; D may match TRBD1 or TRBD2 (5 bases each). Between the trimmed V and J ends, which lost 8 bases and 3 bases, there was a span of 11 bases. The CDR3 covers 12 residues. Per germline, CDR1 SGHVS and CDR2 FQNEAQ. CDR3 nucleotides: TGTGCCAGCCAGGGACGGAGCTACGAGCAGTACTTC. Protein product: CASQGRSYEQYF.

Concerning this clone itself: Germline and junction disagree at one end, which may indicate a read error. The V and J genes are TRBV30 and TRBJ1-1; D possibly corresponds to TRBD1 (5 bases). CDR3 length: 15 amino acids. Germline CDR1 GTSNPN, CDR2 SVGIG (reference sequence). CDR3 bases: TGTGCCTGGAGTGTACGGGGGAGGTCAGGCACTGAAGCTTCCTTT. Protein product: CAWSVRGRSGTEASF.

This clone appeared once. This rearrangement joins TRBV11-2 to TRBJ2-2; possible D gene TRBD1, 5 bases. CDR3 length equals 15 residues. Germline lookup yields CDR1 SGHAT and CDR2 FQNNGV. Trimming removed 6 bases from V and 6 bases from J, with 17 bases in between. CDR3 DNA: TGTGCCAGCAGTCTAGTGCTGGGGCAGGCCGGGGAGCTGTTTTTT. As protein: CASSLVLGQAGELFF.

The chain couples TRBV5-4 to TRBJ2-1; 9 nucleotides align to TRBD2. Losses at the gene ends were 0 bases for V and 7 bases for J; bases not matched to a gene: 5. The CDR3 consists of 15 residues. CDR1 SGHNT and CDR2 YYREEE come from the germline V gene (reference sequence). CDR3 region: CASSLEAGGFNEQFF. The DNA for the CDR3 is TGTGCCAGCAGCTTGGAGGCGGGAGGGTTTAATGAGCAGTTCTTC.

Turning to this clone: The sample holds other DNA sequences that translate to the same CDR3. V is TRBV7-9 and J is TRBJ2-6; D remains unclear. This CDR3 spans 14 amino acids. V was clipped by 2 bases and J by 3 bases, with 5 bases between them. Germline V gene sequence: CDR1 SEHNR, CDR2 FQNEAQ (reference sequence). CDR3 nucleotide sequence: TGTGCCAGCAGCTTAACTGGTGGGGCCAACGTCCTGACTTTC. Amino acids: CASSLTGGANVLTF.

The gene calls are TRBV7-9 and TRBJ2-1, with TRBD2 matching 7 bases. The ends lost 5 bases at V and 5 bases at J; junction bases unmatched: 6. Per germline, CDR1 SEHNR and CDR2 FQNEAQ (reference sequence). CDR3 length equals 14 residues. CDR3 loop: CASSPSGTNNEQFF. CDR3 DNA sequence: TGTGCCAGCAGCCCAAGCGGGACGAACAATGAGCAGTTCTTC. The complete variable domain, with remaining parts taken from reference TRBV7-9 and TRBJ2-1, reads DTGVSQNPRHKITKRGQNVTFRCDPISEHNRLYWYRQTLGQGPEFLTYFQNEAQLEKSRLLSDRFSAERPKGSFSTLEIQRTEQGDSAMYLCASSPSGTNNEQFFGPGTRLTVL.

This rearrangement joins TRBV4-1 to TRBJ1-4; a weak D match, TRBD1 (6 bases). This CDR3 spans 15 amino acids. The germline gives CDR1 MGHRA, CDR2 YSYEKL. Trimming cost V 4 bases and J 1 base, with 10 bases left between them. DNA for the CDR3: TGCGCCAGCAGCCGGCAGGGGAAAACTAATGAAAAACTGTTTTTT. Protein: CASSRQGKTNEKLFF.

The rearrangement joins TRBV7-2 to TRBJ2-3, with D unclear. V was pared by 2 bases and J by 2 bases, with 8 bases between. The CDR3 spans 14 residues. Germline V CDR1 and CDR2: SGHTA, FQGNSA. The CDR3 is CASSLMANTDTQYF. For the CDR3, the DNA is TGTGCCAGCAGCTTAATGGCGAACACAGATACGCAGTATTTT.